The rows below give T cell receptor beta chains drawn from one sample of a study of blood T cells in healthy people across ages. TCRdb reanalysed the 5' RACE reads using MiXCR and keeps one entry per CDR3 protein. The sample holds hundreds of thousands of distinct CDR3 sequences; more than 55% are singletons and the top ten take 20% to 30%. Sequencing was done on a sample of blood. Every receptor here comes from a man aged 40-50 years in good health. Both conserved end residues are part of each CDR3. The order of the fields is V gene, clone size, J gene, D gene, CDR3 protein. D genes are given only for firm matches. Clone size is shown for a subset of rows, as once, few, many or a class of expanded clone.

TRBV27	NA	TRBJ2-5	TRBD2	CASSLVRRGGQRIETQYF
TRBV14	NA	TRBJ1-2	NA	CASSTPGGNGYTF
TRBV27	NA	TRBJ1-2	TRBD1	CASSLLGQGDGYTF
TRBV5-4	NA	TRBJ2-5	TRBD2	CASSASGRRQETQYF
TRBV7-9	NA	TRBJ2-5	TRBD2	CASSLRTSDQETQYF
TRBV2	NA	NA	NA	CASSEGSGPSYNEQYF
TRBV27	NA	TRBJ2-2	NA	CASSPARTPGPGELFF
TRBV14	few	TRBJ2-3	TRBD1	CASSQDDRGTDTQYF
TRBV15	NA	TRBJ2-3	NA	CATSFSPEDTQYF
TRBV28	NA	TRBJ1-1	NA	CASSLGLPGAFF
TRBV3-1	NA	TRBJ2-3	NA	CASSHGTNTDTQYF
TRBV24-1	NA	TRBJ2-1	NA	CATRGQQGSYNGQFF
TRBV27	few	TRBJ1-2	NA	CASSSRGALNYGYTF
TRBV3-1	once	TRBJ1-2	NA	CASSLGPLLNYGYTF
TRBV3-1	NA	TRBJ1-2	NA	CASSHNYGYTF
TRBV29-1	few	TRBJ2-1	TRBD2	CSAPGLAGKSSYNEQFF
TRBV14	few	TRBJ2-3	NA	CASSPFSDTQYF
TRBV6-1	few	TRBJ2-6	NA	CASSEDSSGANVLTF
TRBV28	NA	TRBJ1-1	NA	CASSPQGLRNTEAFF
TRBV20-1	NA	TRBJ2-7	TRBD2	CSASVGTSKTYEQYF
TRBV9	NA	TRBJ1-1	NA	CANTPLSGWNTEAFF
TRBV12-5	NA	TRBJ2-7	NA	CASGLSASYEQYF
TRBV7-2	NA	TRBJ2-1	NA	CASSLGSGRGQPLNEQFF
TRBV27	few	TRBJ2-3	NA	CASAGSTDTQYF
TRBV20-1	NA	TRBJ2-4	TRBD2	CSGETSGRGLAKNIQYF
TRBV7-2	NA	TRBJ1-6	NA	CASTHPSSYNSPLHF
TRBV6-2/TRBV6-3	once	TRBJ2-7	TRBD1	CASSSSDGTVAYEQYF
TRBV12-3/TRBV12-4	NA	TRBJ2-3	NA	CASSLRGYTQYF
TRBV7-9	NA	TRBJ1-5	NA	CASSDAGTYGSNQPQHF
TRBV24-1	NA	TRBJ1-2	NA	CATRSREDGYTF
TRBV10-3	NA	TRBJ2-5	NA	CAISDLGQETQYF
TRBV7-9	few	TRBJ2-7	TRBD2	CASQPAGAYEQYF
TRBV27	NA	TRBJ2-7	NA	CASQKRDGTYEQYF
TRBV27	NA	TRBJ2-6	NA	CASSLYSRGRSSGANVLTF
TRBV7-3	few	TRBJ2-3	NA	CASSDIGSTDTQYF
TRBV5-6	NA	TRBJ2-1	TRBD2	CASSRRTSGRDHTNSYNEQFF
TRBV6-1	NA	TRBJ2-1	NA	CASQNSDGDPYNEQFF
TRBV9	NA	TRBJ1-2	NA	CASSVGSGVGGYTF
TRBV7-2	few	TRBJ2-1	TRBD2	CASSLRTSGRAEQFF
TRBV28	NA	TRBJ2-3	NA	CATSEESSTDTQYF
TRBV2	NA	TRBJ1-2	NA	CASSEYGSSTDYGYTF
TRBV28	few	NA	NA	CASSDGRTQYF
TRBV4-3	NA	TRBJ2-7	NA	CASSQDRAASYEQYF